Listed here is a single T cell receptor beta chain. Its antigen is still unknown. The sample is drawn from a study of response to subunit inactivated influenza vaccine. Study results and caveats: Seasonal influenza vaccination, on each occasion, was suggested by the authors to recruit few new T cells.

With 10 bases clipped from V and 1 base from J, the junction kept 10 bases outside the gene matches. CDR1 and CDR2 from the germline V gene are MNHNS and SASEGT. The CDR3 consists of 15 residues. MiXCR, applied by TCRdb to the RT-PCR reads, yields one record per CDR3 protein. This sample yields 450,000 to 600,000 distinct CDR3 sequences, of which approximately 15% are seen a single time; 2.5% to 3.5% belongs to the top ten. The chain is built from TRBV6-1 and TRBJ2-3, with TRBD2 matching over 8 bases. The receptor was derived from a man between 45 and 75 years old who received an inactivated influenza vaccine. This sample comprised CD4+ T cells sorted from PBMCs, obtained less than 30 months after vaccination. CDR3 sequence: CATLPERGRTDTQYF. CDR3 nucleotide sequence: TGTGCCACCCTGCCGGAGCGGGGGCGCACAGATACGCAGTATTTT.